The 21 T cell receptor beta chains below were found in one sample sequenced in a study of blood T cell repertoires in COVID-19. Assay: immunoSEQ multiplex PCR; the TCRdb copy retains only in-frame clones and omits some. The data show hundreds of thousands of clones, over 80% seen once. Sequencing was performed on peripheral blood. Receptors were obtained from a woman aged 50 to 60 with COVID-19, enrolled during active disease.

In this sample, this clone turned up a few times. The CDR3, as DNA: TGTGCCACCACCTCGAATAGTATCCAGGGCACTGAAGCTTTCTTT. Translating gives CATTSNSIQGTEAFF. V usage is TRBV15 and J usage is TRBJ1-1, with a possible D match to TRBD1 (5 bases). Germline CDR1 is LNHNV and CDR2 is YYDKDF (reference sequence). This CDR3 has 15 amino acids. The V gene lost 7 bases and the J gene lost 4 bases, with 19 bases spanning the gap.

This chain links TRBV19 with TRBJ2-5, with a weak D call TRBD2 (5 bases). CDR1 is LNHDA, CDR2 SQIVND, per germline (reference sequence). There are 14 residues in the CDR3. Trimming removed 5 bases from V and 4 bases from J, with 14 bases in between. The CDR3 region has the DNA TGTGCCAGTAGTCGGTTTGTGGGAGTAGAGACCCAGTACTTC. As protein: CASSRFVGVETQYF.

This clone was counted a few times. The CDR3 bases are TGTGCCAGCAGCTTGGTAGCGGGAGTAAGAGGCGAGCAGTACTTC. Residues: CASSLVAGVRGEQYF. The chain couples TRBV7-2 to TRBJ2-7, with TRBD2 matching 9 bases. Looked up from germline, CDR1 is SGHTA and CDR2 is FQGNSA. The V gene end was trimmed by 3 bases and the J gene end by 6 bases; junction bases not matched to a gene: 9. The CDR3 is 15 amino acids.

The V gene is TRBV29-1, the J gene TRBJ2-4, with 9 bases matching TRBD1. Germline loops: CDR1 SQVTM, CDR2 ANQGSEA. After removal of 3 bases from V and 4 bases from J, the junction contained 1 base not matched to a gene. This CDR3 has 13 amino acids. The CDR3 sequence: CSVEGQGKNIQYF. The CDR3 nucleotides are TGCAGCGTTGAGGGACAGGGTAAAAACATTCAGTACTTC.

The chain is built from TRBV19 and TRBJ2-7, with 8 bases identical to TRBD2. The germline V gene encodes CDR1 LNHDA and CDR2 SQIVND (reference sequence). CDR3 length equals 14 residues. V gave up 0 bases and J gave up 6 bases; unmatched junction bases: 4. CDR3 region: CASSIDVLAVEQYF. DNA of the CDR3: TGTGCCAGTAGTATAGATGTACTAGCGGTCGAGCAGTACTTC.

The CDR3 is CASSVAGTSSTDTQYF. The CDR3 DNA reads as TGTGCCAGCAGCGTAGCAGGGACATCTAGCACAGATACGCAGTATTTT. The chain couples TRBV9 to TRBJ2-3, with D possibly being TRBD1 (6 bases). From germline, CDR1 is SGDLS and CDR2 YYNGEE. V lost 0 bases, J lost 0 bases, and 11 bases lay in between. This CDR3 is 16 amino acids long.

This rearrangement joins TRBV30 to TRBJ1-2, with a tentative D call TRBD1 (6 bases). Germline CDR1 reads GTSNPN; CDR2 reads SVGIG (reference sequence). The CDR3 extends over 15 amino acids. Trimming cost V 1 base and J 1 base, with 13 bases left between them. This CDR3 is CAWSGRQEINYGYTF. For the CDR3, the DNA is TGTGCCTGGAGTGGAAGACAGGAGATTAACTATGGCTACACCTTC.

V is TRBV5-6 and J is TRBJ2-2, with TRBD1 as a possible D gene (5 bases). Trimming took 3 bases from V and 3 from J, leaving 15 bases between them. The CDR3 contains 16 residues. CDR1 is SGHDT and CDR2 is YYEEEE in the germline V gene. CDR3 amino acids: CASSSMIRGDTGELFF. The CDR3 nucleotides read TGTGCCAGCAGCTCTATGATAAGGGGCGACACCGGGGAGCTGTTTTTT. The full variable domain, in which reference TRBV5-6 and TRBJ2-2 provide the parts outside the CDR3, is DAGVTQSPTHLIKTRGQQVTLRCSPKSGHDTVSWYQQALGQGPQFIFQYYEEEERQRGNFPDRFSGHQFPNYSSELNVNALLLGDSALYLCASSSMIRGDTGELFFGEGSRLTVL.

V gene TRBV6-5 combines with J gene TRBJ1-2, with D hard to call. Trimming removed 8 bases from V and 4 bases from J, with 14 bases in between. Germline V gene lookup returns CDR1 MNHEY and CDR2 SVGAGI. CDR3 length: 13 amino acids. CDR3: CASAYSTGYGYTF. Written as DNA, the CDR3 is TGTGCCAGCGCCTATAGTACGGGCTATGGCTACACCTTC.

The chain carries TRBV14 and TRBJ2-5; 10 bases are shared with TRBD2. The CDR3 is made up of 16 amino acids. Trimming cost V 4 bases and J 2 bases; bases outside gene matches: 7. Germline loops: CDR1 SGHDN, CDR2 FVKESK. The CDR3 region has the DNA TGTGCCAGCAGCCGAACTAGCGGGGCATATCAAGAGACCCAGTACTTC. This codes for CASSRTSGAYQETQYF.

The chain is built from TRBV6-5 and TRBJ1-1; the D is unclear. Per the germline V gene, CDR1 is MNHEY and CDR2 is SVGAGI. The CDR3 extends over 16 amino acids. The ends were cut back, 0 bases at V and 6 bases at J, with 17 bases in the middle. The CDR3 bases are TGTGCCAGCAGTTACTCGACCTCCGCATGGAGGCCTGAAGCTTTCTTT. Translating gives CASSYSTSAWRPEAFF.

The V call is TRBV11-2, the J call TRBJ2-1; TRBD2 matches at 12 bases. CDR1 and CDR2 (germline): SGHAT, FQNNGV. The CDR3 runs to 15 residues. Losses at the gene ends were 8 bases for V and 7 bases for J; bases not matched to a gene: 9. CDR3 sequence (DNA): TGTGCCAGCGGGCTAGCGGGAGGGCCTCTAAATGAGCAGTTCTTC. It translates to CASGLAGGPLNEQFF.

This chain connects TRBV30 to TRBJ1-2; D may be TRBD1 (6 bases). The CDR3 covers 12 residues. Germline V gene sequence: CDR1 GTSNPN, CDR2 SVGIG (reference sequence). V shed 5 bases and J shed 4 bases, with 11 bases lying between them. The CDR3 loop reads CAWGQIPYGYTF. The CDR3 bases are TGTGCCTGGGGACAGATACCCTATGGCTACACCTTC.

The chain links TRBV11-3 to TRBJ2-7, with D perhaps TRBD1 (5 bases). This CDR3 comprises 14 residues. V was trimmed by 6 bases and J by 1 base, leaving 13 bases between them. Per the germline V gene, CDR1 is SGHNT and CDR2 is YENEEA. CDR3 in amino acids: CASSSRQISYEQYF. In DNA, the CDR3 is TGTGCCAGCAGTTCGAGACAGATATCCTACGAGCAGTACTTC.

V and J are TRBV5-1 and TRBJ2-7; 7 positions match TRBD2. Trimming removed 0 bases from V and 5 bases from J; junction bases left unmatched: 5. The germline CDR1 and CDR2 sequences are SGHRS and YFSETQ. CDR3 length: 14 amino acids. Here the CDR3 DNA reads TGCGCCAGCAGCTTGGTGCGGGAGAGCCACGAGCAGTACTTC. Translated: CASSLVRESHEQYF.

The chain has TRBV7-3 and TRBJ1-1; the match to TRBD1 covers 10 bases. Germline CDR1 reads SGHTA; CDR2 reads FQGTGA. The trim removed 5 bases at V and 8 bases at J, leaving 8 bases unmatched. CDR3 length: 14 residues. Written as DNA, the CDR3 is TGTGCCAGCAGCGCCCAGACAGGGGGCAGGGAAGCTTTCTTT. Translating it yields CASSAQTGGREAFF.

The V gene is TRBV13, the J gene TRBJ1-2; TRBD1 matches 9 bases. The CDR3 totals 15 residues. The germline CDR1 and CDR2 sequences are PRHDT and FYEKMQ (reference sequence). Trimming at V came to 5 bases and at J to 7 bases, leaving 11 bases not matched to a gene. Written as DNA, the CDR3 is TGTGCCAGCAGCCCCTGGGACAGGGTTTTAGGTGGCTACACCTTC. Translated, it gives CASSPWDRVLGGYTF.

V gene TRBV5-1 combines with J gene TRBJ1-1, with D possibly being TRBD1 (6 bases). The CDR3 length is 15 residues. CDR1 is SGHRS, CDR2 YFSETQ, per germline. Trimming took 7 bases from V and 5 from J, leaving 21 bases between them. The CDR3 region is CASALSRGGGTEAFF. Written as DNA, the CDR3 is TGCGCCAGCGCCCTTAGTAGAGGGGGTGGGACTGAAGCTTTCTTT. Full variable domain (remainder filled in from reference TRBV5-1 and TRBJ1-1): KAGVTQTPRYLIKTRGQQVTLSCSPISGHRSVSWYQQTPGQGLQFLFEYFSETQRNKGNFPGRFSGRQFSNSRSEMNVSTLELGDSALYLCASALSRGGGTEAFFGQGTRLTVV.

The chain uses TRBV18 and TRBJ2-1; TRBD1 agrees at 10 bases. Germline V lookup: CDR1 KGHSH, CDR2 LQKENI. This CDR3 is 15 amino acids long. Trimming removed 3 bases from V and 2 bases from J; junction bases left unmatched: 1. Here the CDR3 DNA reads TGTGCCAGCTCACCCGGACAGGGGGCCTACAATGAGCAGTTCTTC. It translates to CASSPGQGAYNEQFF.

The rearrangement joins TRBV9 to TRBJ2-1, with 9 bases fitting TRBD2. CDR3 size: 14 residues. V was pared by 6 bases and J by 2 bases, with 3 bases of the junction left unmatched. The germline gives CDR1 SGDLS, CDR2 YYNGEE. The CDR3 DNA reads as TGTGCCAGCAATGGCGGGAGGGCCTACAATGAGCAGTTCTTC. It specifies CASNGGRAYNEQFF.

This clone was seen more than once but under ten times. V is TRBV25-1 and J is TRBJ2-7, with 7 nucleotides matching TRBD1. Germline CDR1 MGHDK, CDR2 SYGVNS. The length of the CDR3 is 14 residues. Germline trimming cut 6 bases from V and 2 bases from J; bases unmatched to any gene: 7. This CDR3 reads CASSRQGPTYEQYF. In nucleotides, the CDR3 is TGTGCCAGCAGCCGACAGGGCCCTACCTACGAGCAGTACTTC.